A single T cell receptor (beta chain) is shown here with its context. Ten or more counts support this clonotype. Its cognate antigen has yet to be identified. Base quality data are lacking; no much larger clone is found one base away. This specimen comes from a study of low-dose radiotherapy and immunotherapy resistance in tumors (dated by TCRdb to between 2021 and 2022). A note on the overall study: In Cohort 1, 0.5 Gy per fraction was delivered every 2 weeks, and a total PTV dose of 6.5 Gy was prescribed. Patients in Cohort 2 were given 1 Gy per fraction every two weeks, for a total of 13 Gy across 26 weeks. Patients were given nivolumab as a 240 mg flat dose every two weeks and ipilimumab at 1 mg/kg every six weeks, with both drugs delivered intravenously. Every two weeks, patients got intravenous cyclophosphamide at 200 mg/m2, given one day ahead of each radiation and immunotherapy administration. Starting on cycle 1 day 1, patients took 300 mg of aspirin by mouth once a day for four cycles. Trial participants were not randomized into treatment groups. Eight patients were included in the translational analysis, namely three from the first dose cohort plus the first five from the second dose cohort.

The time point label for this specimen denotes: after trial treatment. The treatment or condition label, as the study defines it: LDRT plus nivolumab, ipilimumab, low-dose cyclophosphamide and aspirin (RACIN trial). The donors took part in RACIN, a single-arm, phase I, dose-escalation trial that combined nivolumab, ipilimumab, aspirin, low-dose cyclophosphamide and low-dose radiotherapy. To be eligible, a patient needed to have an advanced solid tumor that was TIL-negative. The CDR3 starts with the cysteine, ends with the phenylalanine, and has 14 residues. The sequence is cut down to CDR3 DNA, 42 bases in frame from base 1. Taken from the germline V gene, the CDR1 and CDR2 loops are SGHTA and FQGNSA. Trimming accounts for 3 bases at V and 4 bases at J, while the number of junction bases matched to no gene is 6. Instrument used: Illumina HiSeq 2500. First-strand cDNA was synthesized with Superscript III and a set of TRAV- and TRBV-specific primers, covering both TCRalpha and TCRbeta chains. TCRs were amplified for about 20 PCR cycles with Phusion, using a constant-region primer paired with the adapter attached to the V primers. The isolated mRNA was amplified using the MessageAmp II aRNA Amplification Kit, with in vitro transcription performed for roughly 16 hours at 37 degrees C. The Dynabeads mRNA DIRECT Purification Kit was used to isolate the mRNA for TCR sequencing. Indexed Illumina adapters were added in a second Phusion PCR of 25 to 30 cycles, and the PCR products were purified with AMPure XP beads. The study's own analysis went as follows. Custom Perl scripts pooled TCR sequences encoding the same protein, removed out-of-frame sequences and computed each clonotype's abundance. TCR sequences supported by only a single read were excluded from analysis. The metrics used to describe the repertoires included Shannon entropy, Gini index, clonality, richness, and the frequency of TCRs shared between repertoires. Clones were called with MiXCR by TCRdb after fastp trimmed the public reads at Q25, and only in-frame beta chains were retained. Each entry is one CDR3 protein sequence, shown with its most common DNA and genes. TCRdb's processing, not the authors', yielded these V and J calls. Across this sample there are some 100,000 distinct CDR3 sequences, with 20% to 25% seen only once. The ten top clones hold roughly 13% of the sample.

The V and J segments used are TRBV7-2 and TRBJ2-7; 7 of the junction bases match TRBD2. The input for sequencing was PBMCs, taken after low-dose radiotherapy plus immunotherapy. This TCR derives from a female donor with ovarian cancer. The DNA sequence is given as TGTGCCAGCAGCTTGACAGCGGGGCCATACGAGCAGTACTTC. It encodes CASSLTAGPYEQYF.